The entry below describes one T cell receptor beta chain. The entry originates in a study of blood T cell repertoires in COVID-19. The CDR3 is 15 amino acids. CDR1 is SGHRS, CDR2 YFSETQ, per germline. Trimming took 1 base from V and 1 from J, leaving 10 bases between them. Sequenced by immunoSEQ multiplex PCR; TCRdb stores in-frame clones only, minus some. The sample carries over 110,000 clones, approximately 88% recorded once. This TCR derives from a woman aged 45 to 65 with acute or convalescent COVID-19. Sequenced input: peripheral blood. The chain has TRBV5-1 and TRBJ2-3; TRBD2 is a possible D gene (5 bases). The DNA for the CDR3 is TGCGCCAGCAGCTTGACCGGGGATGGCACAGATACGCAGTATTTT. Translation: CASSLTGDGTDTQYF.